The 18 T cell receptor beta chains listed next were all sequenced from one sample in a study of T cells after yellow fever vaccination (dated by TCRdb to the late 2010s). The library was built by means of 5' RACE. The sample was run on an Illumina NovaSeq 6000. The public reads were reanalyzed by TCRdb: fastp trimming at Q25, MiXCR alignment, in-frame beta chains only. Entries are consolidated by CDR3 protein sequence, retaining the most common genes and DNA. In this sample the table shows 200,000 to 300,000 distinct CDR3 sequences, roughly 4% of which occur a single time. The ten largest make up 15% to 20% of the sample. Read against the paper, the sample's treatment or condition label means: live attenuated yellow fever vaccine strain. Sequencing was performed on PBMCs, taken 15 days after the yellow fever booster vaccination. The origin of the receptors is a man aged 18 to 29 who received the YFV17D yellow fever vaccine.

This clonotype has at least ten counts. The V and J genes are TRBV5-1 and TRBJ1-6, with a weak D call TRBD1 (5 bases). The V gene's germline CDR1 is SGHRS and CDR2 YFSETQ. V lost 0 bases and J lost 4, with 8 bases in between. CDR3 length: 15 amino acids. The CDR3 loop is CASSLAGTYNSPLHF. In DNA form, the CDR3 reads TGCGCCAGCAGCTTGGCCGGGACGTATAATTCACCCCTCCACTTT.

This clonotype was seen repeatedly, ten times or more. V and J are TRBV7-2 and TRBJ2-3; 10 bases fit TRBD2. The CDR3 spans 18 residues. Trimming at V came to 5 bases and at J to 6 bases, leaving 17 bases not matched to a gene. From germline, CDR1 is SGHTA and CDR2 FQGNSA. The CDR3 coding sequence is TGTGCCAGCAGCCCCCCCCAACGAGCGGGGGGGCGTTCGGATACGCAGTATTTT. Protein: CASSPPQRAGGRSDTQYF.

This clonotype occurred many times. The rearrangement links TRBV14 to TRBJ2-3, with no clear D. This CDR3 contains 15 residues. Germline values: CDR1 SGHDN, CDR2 FVKESK. With 0 bases removed from V and 0 bases from J, the gap between germline ends came to 7 bases. The CDR3 DNA follows: TGTGCCAGCAGCCAAGAGGTATTAAGCACAGATACGCAGTATTTT. Translated, it gives CASSQEVLSTDTQYF.

This clonotype was recorded at least ten times. The chain uses TRBV7-8 and TRBJ1-6; D gene unclear. Germline V CDR1 and CDR2: SGHVS, FQNEAQ. The CDR3 consists of 14 residues. Between the trimmed V and J ends, which lost 5 bases and 5 bases, there was a span of 10 bases. This CDR3 is CASSPRRDNSPLHF. The DNA for the CDR3 is TGTGCCAGCAGCCCGAGAAGGGATAATTCACCCCTCCACTTT.

This clonotype appeared many times. This chain links TRBV20-1 with TRBJ2-5; 7 nucleotides line up with TRBD1. The CDR3 runs 13 residues. Losses at the gene ends were 3 bases for V and 4 bases for J; bases not matched to a gene: 5. Per the germline V gene, CDR1 is DFQATT and CDR2 is SNEGSKA (reference sequence). The chain's CDR3 is CSASPGQPETQYF. CDR3 in DNA: TGCAGTGCTAGCCCGGGACAGCCAGAGACCCAGTACTTC.

This clonotype was counted ten times or more. The chain carries TRBV27 and TRBJ2-7; 10 bases align to TRBD2. Germline V gives CDR1 MNHEY, CDR2 SMNVEV (reference sequence). Trimming at V came to 4 bases and at J to 3 bases, leaving 3 bases not matched to a gene. This CDR3 is 14 amino acids long. The CDR3 DNA reads as TGTGCCAGCAGTTCCTTAGCGGGGGGCTACGAGCAGTACGTC. Amino acid sequence: CASSSLAGGYEQYV.

This clonotype was detected ten times or more. The chain joins TRBV7-2 to TRBJ2-3; possibly TRBD1 or TRBD2 for D (5 bases each). The V gene's germline CDR1 is SGHTA and CDR2 FQGNSA. The V gene lost 4 bases and the J gene lost 2 bases, with 10 bases spanning the gap. The CDR3 extends over 14 amino acids. CDR3 DNA: TGTGCCAGCAGCTCCGAGGGGTTCACAGATACGCAGTATTTT. Protein product: CASSSEGFTDTQYF.

Ten or more counts support this clonotype. This sequence joins TRBV7-9 and TRBJ1-6; D gene unclear. Trimming took off 5 bases at V and 7 bases at J, with 15 bases between the two ends. This CDR3 has 15 amino acids. Germline V gene sequence: CDR1 SEHNR, CDR2 FQNEAQ (reference sequence). CDR3 sequence: CASSPDPGSNSPLHF. The DNA for the CDR3 is TGTGCCAGCAGCCCCGACCCGGGGAGCAATTCACCCCTCCACTTT.

The chain recombines TRBV5-4 with TRBJ2-1; D is possibly TRBD2 (6 bases). Trimming stripped 4 bases from V and 1 base from J, with 9 bases between. Germline assignment: CDR1 SGHNT and CDR2 YYREEE (reference sequence). The CDR3 runs 14 residues. The CDR3 loop reads CASSTDYSYNEQFF. CDR3 DNA: TGTGCCAGCAGCACGGACTATTCCTACAATGAGCAGTTCTTC.

This clonotype was counted at least ten times. This chain's CDR3 is CASSLGRAAHEQYF. The CDR3, as DNA: TGTGCCAGCAGCTTGGGGCGAGCGGCCCACGAGCAGTACTTC. This chain uses TRBV7-2 with TRBJ2-7; perhaps D is TRBD1 or TRBD2 (5 bases each). Germline V gene sequence: CDR1 SGHTA, CDR2 FQGNSA. This CDR3 is built from 14 residues. V was trimmed by 3 bases and J by 5 bases, leaving 14 bases between them.

This clonotype has at least ten counts. V and J are TRBV5-1 and TRBJ2-7; 10 bases agree with TRBD1. CDR1 and CDR2 (germline): SGHRS, YFSETQ. The J segment lost 6 bases and the V segment lost 0 bases, leaving 0 bases of the junction unmatched. The CDR3 spans 13 residues. The CDR3 bases are TGCGCCAGCAGCTTGGGGGACAGGGGCGAGCAGTACTTC. Residues: CASSLGDRGEQYF.

This clonotype was observed many times. The chain recombines TRBV3-1 with TRBJ1-5; 8 nucleotides agree with TRBD1. Germline CDR1 LGHDT, CDR2 YNNKEL (reference sequence). This CDR3 comprises 16 residues. V dropped 1 base and J dropped 1; count of bases not matched to a gene: 3. The CDR3 is CASSQGTGLSNQPQHF. CDR3 DNA sequence: TGTGCCAGCAGCCAAGGGACAGGGCTCAGCAATCAGCCCCAGCATTTT.

This clonotype was counted ten times or more. This chain uses TRBV6-2 or TRBV6-3 with TRBJ2-1; TRBD2 matches at 12 bases. The CDR3 runs to 18 residues. Germline lookup yields CDR1 MNHEY and CDR2 SVGEGT. After removal of 2 bases from V and 10 bases from J, the junction contained 15 bases not matched to a gene. The CDR3 protein is CASSYNPRLAGGLGEQFF. CDR3 nucleotide sequence: TGTGCCAGCAGTTACAATCCGCGGCTAGCGGGGGGGCTAGGAGAGCAGTTCTTC.

This clonotype has ten or more counts. This chain uses TRBV20-1 with TRBJ2-7; perhaps TRBD2 as D (5 bases). Germline CDR1 and CDR2: DFQATT and SNEGSKA (reference sequence). V was clipped by 3 bases and J by 5 bases, with 11 bases between them. This CDR3 is 12 amino acids long. Here the CDR3 DNA reads TGCAGTGCTAGCCCGGGGTCGGACGAGCAGTACGTC. Protein product: CSASPGSDEQYV.

The chain combines TRBV6-5 with TRBJ1-5; D ambiguous. The CDR3 has 15 amino acids. V was clipped by 4 bases and J by 3 bases, with 13 bases between them. The germline gives CDR1 MNHEY, CDR2 SVGAGI. CDR3 DNA: TGTGCCAGCAGTTTGCGGGCCTTAAACAATCAGCCCCAGCATTTT. Translation gives CASSLRALNNQPQHF.

This clonotype was observed many times. The genes are TRBV6-6 and TRBJ2-7, with 7 bases fitting TRBD1. Germline V gene data show CDR1 as MNHNY and CDR2 as SVGAGI (reference sequence). The V gene end was trimmed by 6 bases and the J gene end by 6 bases; junction bases not matched to a gene: 5. The CDR3 contains 12 residues. The DNA for the CDR3 is TGTGCCAGCAGCCTAACAGGGGCCGAGCAGTACGTC. Translation: CASSLTGAEQYV.

In this sample, this clonotype turned up many times. V usage is TRBV5-6 and J usage is TRBJ2-2; D might be TRBD1 (5 bases). The CDR3 length is 13 residues. Germline CDR1 and CDR2: SGHDT and YYEEEE. Trimming shortened V by 5 bases and J by 5 bases, and 10 bases separated the two germline ends. CDR3 DNA sequence: TGTGCCAGCAGGGCTTACAGGACCGGGGAGCTGTTTTTT. Its protein is CASRAYRTGELFF.

Ten or more counts support this clonotype. J is TRBJ2-2 and V is TRBV4-1; tentative D call: TRBD2 (6 bases). With 0 bases removed from V and 6 bases from J, the gap between germline ends came to 8 bases. CDR3 length equals 14 residues. Germline V gene lookup returns CDR1 MGHRA and CDR2 YSYEKL. CDR3: CASSQESGAGELFF. In DNA form, the CDR3 reads TGCGCCAGCAGCCAAGAATCGGGGGCCGGGGAGCTGTTTTTT.